These 14 T cell receptor beta chains were sequenced from one sample in a study of blood T cell repertoires in COVID-19. Data came from immunoSEQ multiplex PCR; TCRdb stores just in-frame clones and leaves some out. This table has about 33,000 clones, about 91% appearing once. Sequenced sample: peripheral blood. These receptors were taken from a human donor in a cohort sampled during active COVID-19.

J is TRBJ1-5 and V is TRBV29-1, with D possibly TRBD1 on 5 matching bases. Germline V gene data show CDR1 as SQVTM and CDR2 as ANQGSEA. Trimming cost V 5 bases and J 4 bases, with 12 bases left between them. The CDR3 sequence is 13 residues long. CDR3: CSVLQGRNQPQHF. The CDR3 DNA reads as TGCAGCGTTCTTCAGGGCAGAAATCAGCCCCAGCATTTT.

J is TRBJ2-7 and V is TRBV11-1; TRBD2 might be the D (5 bases). V was clipped by 5 bases and J by 4 bases, with 18 bases between them. The CDR3 extends over 15 amino acids. Looked up from germline, CDR1 is SGHAT and CDR2 is FQDESV (reference sequence). CDR3 bases: TGTGCCAGCAGCCTGACCGGGATCATAACGTACGAGCAGTACTTC. Its protein is CASSLTGIITYEQYF.

J is TRBJ2-5 and V is TRBV5-1, with D possibly being TRBD1 (7 bases). V was trimmed by 4 bases and J by 4 bases, leaving 14 bases between them. This CDR3 contains 14 residues. Per germline, CDR1 SGHRS and CDR2 YFSETQ. CDR3 sequence (DNA): TGCGCCAGCAGCACCCAGGGGGGTCTAGAGACCCAGTACTTC. Its translation: CASSTQGGLETQYF.

The CDR3 DNA follows: TGTGCCAGCAGTTACCCTTCGCGGGAGACAGATACGCAGTATTTT. It translates to CASSYPSRETDTQYF. The chain carries TRBV6-2 or TRBV6-3 and TRBJ2-3; 7 bases agree with TRBD2. The J segment lost 3 bases and the V segment lost 2 bases, leaving 5 bases of the junction unmatched. Germline V gene lookup returns CDR1 MNHEY and CDR2 SVGEGT. This CDR3 region has 15 residues.

The genes are TRBV28 and TRBJ2-3; 11 bases are shared with TRBD2. The CDR3 is 18 amino acids. Per germline, CDR1 MDHEN and CDR2 SYDVKM. The V segment lost 6 bases and the J segment 1 base; nucleotides outside the gene matches: 12. The CDR3 protein is CASRPLGLAVTGTDTQYF. The CDR3 DNA sequence: TGTGCCAGCAGGCCCTTGGGACTAGCGGTGACCGGCACAGATACGCAGTATTTT.

The chain employs TRBV11-2 and TRBJ2-7; 7 bases line up with TRBD1. V trimming: 1 base; J trimming: 4 bases; junction bases outside the gene matches: 1. Per germline, CDR1 SGHAT and CDR2 FQNNGV. The CDR3 length is 13 residues. CDR3 nucleotide sequence: TGTGCCAGCAGCTTAGTCAGGGGGTACGAGCAGTACTTC. This codes for CASSLVRGYEQYF.

The rearrangement joins TRBV5-4 to TRBJ2-7, with 8 bases fitting TRBD1. Germline V gives CDR1 SGHNT, CDR2 YYREEE (reference sequence). This CDR3 has 13 residues. V shed 5 bases and J 6 bases; nucleotides not matched to a gene: 7. This chain's CDR3 is CASSYGQGGEQYF. The DNA for the CDR3 is TGTGCCAGCAGTTACGGACAGGGCGGCGAGCAGTACTTC.

The chain carries TRBV5-1 and TRBJ2-5; 12 bases agree with TRBD1. Germline CDR1 is SGHRS and CDR2 is YFSETQ. The V and J ends lost 5 bases and 3 bases, in that order; junction bases with no gene match: 2. CDR3 length: 14 amino acids. CDR3 coding DNA: TGCGCCAGCAGGGGGACAGGGGGCGAAGAGACCCAGTACTTC. Amino acids: CASRGTGGEETQYF.

V gene TRBV6-6 combines with J gene TRBJ2-2, with unresolved D. The V gene lost 2 bases and the J gene lost 6 bases, with 13 bases spanning the gap. This CDR3 comprises 15 residues. CDR1 and CDR2 (germline): MNHNY, SVGAGI (reference sequence). CDR3 protein: CASSYSPESPGELFF. CDR3 DNA: TGTGCCAGCAGTTACAGTCCTGAGTCCCCCGGGGAGCTGTTTTTT.

V and J are TRBV5-1 and TRBJ1-5; 8 nucleotides align to TRBD1. Germline assignment: CDR1 SGHRS and CDR2 YFSETQ. The V and J ends lost 1 base and 6 bases, in that order; junction bases with no gene match: 3. The CDR3 is 14 residues long. Written as DNA, the CDR3 is TGCGCCAGCAGCTTGCGACAGGGGAGTCAGCCCCAGCATTTT. Translated: CASSLRQGSQPQHF.

The chain is built from TRBV5-4 and TRBJ2-2; a possible D gene is TRBD2 (5 bases). The CDR3 contains 14 residues. The ends were cut back, 2 bases at V and 3 bases at J, with 8 bases in the middle. Germline CDR1 is SGHNT and CDR2 is YYREEE (reference sequence). The CDR3 nucleotides read TGTGCCAGCAGCTTCACTAGAGACACCGGGGAGCTGTTTTTT. Amino acids: CASSFTRDTGELFF.

The chain has TRBV5-1 and TRBJ1-4; D ambiguous. This CDR3 comprises 14 residues. V was trimmed by 4 bases and J by 0 bases, leaving 7 bases between them. Germline CDR1 is SGHRS and CDR2 is YFSETQ. This chain's CDR3 is CASSLVSTNEKLFF. CDR3 coding DNA: TGCGCCAGCAGCCTGGTCTCAACTAATGAAAAACTGTTTTTT.

The chain is built from TRBV4-2 and TRBJ2-7; tentative D call: TRBD1 (5 bases). Germline loops: CDR1 LGHNA, CDR2 YNFKEQ. This CDR3 region has 15 residues. Between the trimmed V and J ends, which lost 1 base and 1 base, there was a span of 11 bases. CDR3: CASSQGSGISYEQYF. The CDR3 region has the DNA TGTGCCAGCAGCCAAGGGTCAGGGATTTCCTACGAGCAGTACTTC.

V usage is TRBV3-1 (or the pseudogene TRBV3-2) and J usage is TRBJ1-5; D not resolved. The V gene's germline CDR1 is LGHDT and CDR2 YNNKEL (reference sequence). Trimming removed 3 bases at V and 4 bases at J, with 13 bases between. This CDR3 comprises 15 residues. The CDR3 loop is CASSHKIEGNQPQHF. The CDR3 DNA reads TGTGCCAGCAGCCACAAGATCGAGGGTAATCAGCCCCAGCATTTT.